The clone carrying this T cell receptor beta chain has just one count. The target antigen is unknown. The sample belongs to a study of long-term antiretroviral therapy in people with HIV. CDR3 length: 13 residues. V was clipped by 4 bases and J by 3 bases, with 12 bases between them. Per the germline V gene, CDR1 is SQVTM and CDR2 is ANQGSEA. Overall study results and limits: ART-treated samples gained diversity yet remained below transplant donor controls.

Investigators performed immunoSEQ version v3.0 at survey level. TCRdb's table, derived via immunoSEQ multiplex PCR, lists solely in-frame clones and lacks some. The sample lists about 24,000 clones; about 91% were seen once. At least two post-ART and at least one pre-ART PBMC sample were available for each donor. The material sequenced was unsorted PBMCs, taken 1.8 years before starting antiretroviral therapy. This receptor was identified in a man aged 50 to 59 with HIV. V and J are TRBV29-1 and TRBJ2-5; possible D gene TRBD1, 7 bases. The CDR3 region is CSVVQGGEETQYF. The CDR3 DNA reads as TGCAGCGTTGTTCAGGGGGGAGAAGAGACCCAGTACTTC.